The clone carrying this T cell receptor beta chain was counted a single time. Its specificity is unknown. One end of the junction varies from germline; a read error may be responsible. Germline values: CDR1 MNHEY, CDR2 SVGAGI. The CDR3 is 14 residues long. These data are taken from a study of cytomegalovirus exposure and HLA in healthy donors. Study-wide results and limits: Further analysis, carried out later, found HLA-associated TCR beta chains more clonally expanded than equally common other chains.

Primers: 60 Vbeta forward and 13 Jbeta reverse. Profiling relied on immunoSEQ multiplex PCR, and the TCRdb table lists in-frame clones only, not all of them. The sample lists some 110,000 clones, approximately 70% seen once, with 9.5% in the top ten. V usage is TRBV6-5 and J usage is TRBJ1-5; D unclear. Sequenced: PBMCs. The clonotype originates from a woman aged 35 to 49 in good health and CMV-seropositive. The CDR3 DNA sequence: TGTGCCAGCAGTTACGGGTATAGCACTCAGCCCCAGCATTTT. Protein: CASSYGYSTQPQHF.